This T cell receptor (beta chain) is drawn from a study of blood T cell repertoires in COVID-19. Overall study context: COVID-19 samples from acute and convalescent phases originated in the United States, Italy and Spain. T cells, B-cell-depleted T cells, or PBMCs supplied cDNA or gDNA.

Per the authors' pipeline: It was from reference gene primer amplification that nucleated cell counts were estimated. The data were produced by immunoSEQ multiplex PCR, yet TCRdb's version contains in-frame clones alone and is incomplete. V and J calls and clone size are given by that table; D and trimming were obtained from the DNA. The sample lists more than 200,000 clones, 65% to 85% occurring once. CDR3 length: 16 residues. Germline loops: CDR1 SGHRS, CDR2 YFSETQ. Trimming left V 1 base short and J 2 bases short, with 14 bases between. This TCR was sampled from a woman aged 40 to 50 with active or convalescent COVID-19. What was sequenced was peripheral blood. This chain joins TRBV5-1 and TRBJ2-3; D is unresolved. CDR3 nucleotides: TGCGCCAGCAGCTTGCTAGTGTCCGTACCCACAGATACGCAGTATTTT. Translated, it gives CASSLLVSVPTDTQYF.